The rows below give T cell receptor beta chains drawn from one sample of a study of T-cell reconstitution after alpha-beta-depleted transplantation in children. TCRdb re-called the PCR reads with MiXCR, one entry per CDR3 protein. The top ten hold roughly 0.84% of the sample, which has roughly 670,000 distinct CDR3 sequences, over 10% seen once. The specimen was PBMCs, collected before TCRalphabeta/CD19-depleted stem cell transplant. The receptors stem from a girl under 10 years old with congenital amegakaryocytic thrombocytopenia, due to receive a stem cell transplant. The CDR3 runs from the conserved cysteine through the conserved F or W. A D gene is named only where the DNA matches it firmly. Clone size is given for some rows only: seen once, a few or many times, or a class if the clone is expanded.

>TRBV7-3|TRBJ2-7|TRBD2|-
TGTGCCAGCAGCTCCCACCCAAGACTAGCGGGATACTACGAGCAGTACTTC
CASSSHPRLAGYYEQYF
>TRBV20-1|TRBJ2-7|TRBD1|-
TGCAGTGCAAAGCAAGCTGGGACAGCCCGCTACGAGCAGTACTTC
CSAKQAGTARYEQYF
>TRBV28|TRBJ2-3|TRBD2|-
TGTGCCAGCAGTTTACCACTAGCGGGAGGGCCAGATACGCAGTATTTT
CASSLPLAGGPDTQYF
>TRBV5-1|TRBJ2-1|-|many
TGCGCCAGCAGCTTGGCCGACCCCCTAAGCTCCTACAATGAGCAGTTCTTC
CASSLADPLSSYNEQFF
>TRBV5-1|TRBJ2-7|-|many
TGCGCCAGCAGCTTGGAAATTGTTTACGAGCAGTACTTC
CASSLEIVYEQYF
>TRBV14|TRBJ2-1|-|-
TGTGCCAGCAGCCAGAGGGACTTCTTTTGGGATGAGCAGTTCTTC
CASSQRDFFWDEQFF
>TRBV12-3/TRBV12-4|TRBJ2-2|-|many
TGTGCCAGCAGTTGGAGCACCGGGGAGCTGTTTTTT
CASSWSTGELFF
>TRBV5-1|TRBJ2-1|-|-
TGCGCCAGCAGCTCGGACCCGACATTTCCCTACAATGAGCAGTTCTTC
CASSSDPTFPYNEQFF
>TRBV25-1|TRBJ2-5|TRBD1|-
TGTGCCAGCAGTAACCACAGGGGCGGGGAGACCCAGTACTTC
CASSNHRGGETQYF
>TRBV12-3/TRBV12-4|TRBJ2-3|-|many
TGTGCCAGCAGTGCAGGGTCCCGAAAACCAGATACGCAGTATTTT
CASSAGSRKPDTQYF
>TRBV28|TRBJ2-7|-|-
TGTGCCAGCAACCCCACCCCCAGGGAGGTCTACGAGCAGTACTTC
CASNPTPREVYEQYF
>TRBV29-1|TRBJ2-1|-|many
TGCAGCGTTGGGGGCAGGGTGAATGAGCAGTTCTTC
CSVGGRVNEQFF
>TRBV3-1|TRBJ2-7|TRBD1|once
TGTGCCAGCAGCGGCCGGGACAGGGGTGACGAGCAGTACTTC
CASSGRDRGDEQYF
>TRBV11-2|TRBJ2-7|TRBD1|many
TGTGCCAGCAGCATGGACAGGGGGTCCTACGAGCAGTACTTC
CASSMDRGSYEQYF
>TRBV5-1|TRBJ2-5|-|many
TGCGCCAGCAGCTTCATAGGGAGTGGTGAGACCCAGTACTTC
CASSFIGSGETQYF
>TRBV5-1|TRBJ2-1|TRBD2|many
TGCGCCAGCAGCTCGGGACTAGCGGGAACAGATGAGCAGTTCTTC
CASSSGLAGTDEQFF
>TRBV27|TRBJ2-3|-|few
TGTGCCAGCAGTCCGATTCCGAGGGGCACAGATACGCAGTATTTT
CASSPIPRGTDTQYF
>TRBV20-1|TRBJ2-1|-|-
TGCAGTGCGATTAGAGTCTTCTCCTACAATGAGCAGCTCTTC
CSAIRVFSYNEQLF
>TRBV9|TRBJ2-2|TRBD2|few
TGTGCCAGCAGAGCGGGACTAGCGGTCACCGGGGAGCTGTTTTTT
CASRAGLAVTGELFF
>TRBV20-1|TRBJ2-5|-|few
TGCAGTGTCCGGGACCCTCAAGAGACCCAGTACTTC
CSVRDPQETQYF
>TRBV5-1|TRBJ2-3|-|few
TGCGCCAGCGTCCGGAGTTCCGCAGGCACAGATACGCAGTATTTT
CASVRSSAGTDTQYF
>TRBV11-2|TRBJ2-7|-|few
TGTGCCAGCAGCCCCCCGGCTGGCTACGAGCAGTACTTC
CASSPPAGYEQYF
>TRBV5-1|TRBJ2-1|TRBD2|few
TGCGCCAGCAGCTTGGCCTTCGCGGGGACTAGCCTCTACAATGAGCAGTTCTTC
CASSLAFAGTSLYNEQFF
>TRBV5-1|TRBJ1-1|-|many
TGCGCCAGCAGCTTGGATCGACGGATGAACACTGAAGCTTTCTTT
CASSLDRRMNTEAFF
>TRBV27|TRBJ2-1|TRBD2|-
TGTGCCAGCACCCCGATCCCGGGACTAGGGTACAATGAGCAGTTCTTC
CASTPIPGLGYNEQFF
>TRBV7-6|TRBJ2-1|TRBD2|-
TGTGCCAGCAGCCTAGCGGGAGTTCTGAGTGAGCAGTTCTTC
CASSLAGVLSEQFF
>TRBV18|TRBJ2-2|-|-
TGTGCCAGCTCACCACCGGGACTTGGCTTAACCGGGGAGCTGTTTTTT
CASSPPGLGLTGELFF
>TRBV6-1|TRBJ2-1|TRBD1|-
TGTGCCAGCAGACAACAGGGGTCCTACAATGAGCAGTTCTTC
CASRQQGSYNEQFF
>TRBV28|TRBJ2-1|-|-
TGTGCCACTAACAGGGGGGGATGGGATGAGCAGTTCTTC
CATNRGGWDEQFF
>TRBV29-1|TRBJ1-2|TRBD1|-
TGCAGCGTCCGGACAGGGCATGGCTACACCTTC
CSVRTGHGYTF
>TRBV4-1|TRBJ2-7|-|-
TGCGCCAGCAGCCAAGAGGGCACTGGCCGAACCTACGAGCAGTACTTC
CASSQEGTGRTYEQYF
>TRBV11-2|TRBJ1-4|TRBD1|few
TGTGCCAGCAGCAGAAAGGGACAGGGGGCTGCCTCGGGTGAAAAACTGTTTTTT
CASSRKGQGAASGEKLFF
>TRBV7-2|TRBJ2-7|-|-
TGTGCCAGCAGCTTAGCGGCGGCTAGCGTCTCCTACGAGCAGTACTTC
CASSLAAASVSYEQYF
>TRBV24-1|TRBJ1-1|-|few
TGTGCCACCAGCCGGGGGGTGCCCACTGAAGCTTTCTTT
CATSRGVPTEAFF
>TRBV5-1|TRBJ1-4|-|-
TGCGCCAGCAGCCCCCGCCCCCCGGTGGGAAAACTGTTTTTT
CASSPRPPVGKLFF
>TRBV10-3|TRBJ2-1|TRBD2|-
TGTGCCATCAGTAGGAAATTGGGGGCGGGAGGGACCAATGAGCAGTTCTTC
CAISRKLGAGGTNEQFF
>TRBV12-3/TRBV12-4|TRBJ2-3|TRBD1|many
TGTGCCAGCAGTTCTCCCAGGGGGCGAAGCACAGATACGCAGTATTTT
CASSSPRGRSTDTQYF
>TRBV19|TRBJ1-2|-|-
TGTGCCAGTGCTCCTAGACCCACCGGTGGCTACACCTTC
CASAPRPTGGYTF
>TRBV4-2|TRBJ1-2|-|few
TGTGCCAGCAGCCAAGAGAGAACGAGTGGCTACACCTTC
CASSQERTSGYTF
>TRBV20-1|TRBJ2-2|-|few
TGCAGTGCCCCTGGACCGGCGAACACCGGGGAGCTGTTTTTT
CSAPGPANTGELFF
>TRBV20-1|TRBJ2-2|-|many
TGCAGTGCGTCCCGAAACACCGGGGAGCTGTTTTTT
CSASRNTGELFF
>TRBV7-2|TRBJ2-7|-|many
TGTGCCAGCAGCCTCCAACAGGCCTACGAGCAGTACTTC
CASSLQQAYEQYF
>TRBV7-9|TRBJ2-1|TRBD2|many
TGTGCCAGCAGCTTGTCGGGGGGAGGTTCCAACAATGAGCAGTTCTTC
CASSLSGGGSNNEQFF
>TRBV2|TRBJ2-5|TRBD1|-
TGTGCCAGCAGTGTGACAGGGGTCGAGACCCAGTACTTC
CASSVTGVETQYF
>TRBV7-9|TRBJ1-1|-|-
TGTGCCAGCAGCTTAGCGGGACCCGGGAGGACTGAAGCTTTCTTT
CASSLAGPGRTEAFF
>TRBV12-3/TRBV12-4|TRBJ2-1|TRBD2|many
TGTGCCAGCAGTTTCCTCTGGACTAGCGAGGATGAGCAGTTCTTC
CASSFLWTSEDEQFF
>TRBV30|TRBJ2-7|TRBD2|-
TGTGCCTGGAGTGTAGGGCTAGCGGGAGTAATTGACGAGCAGTACTTC
CAWSVGLAGVIDEQYF
>TRBV20-1|TRBJ2-1|-|many
TGCAGTGCTAGATCCGGCGGGAATGAGCAGTTCTTC
CSARSGGNEQFF
>TRBV5-1|TRBJ2-7|-|few
TGCGCCAGCAGCGCGGGGACGAACCAACCCTCCTACGAGCAGTACTTC
CASSAGTNQPSYEQYF
>TRBV29-1|TRBJ2-3|-|few
TGCAGCGTAGATAGGACTCGTTGGGGCACAGATACGCAGTATTTT
CSVDRTRWGTDTQYF
>TRBV7-4|TRBJ2-1|TRBD2|-
TGTGCCACCAGCCAAGTCCGGCTAGCGGGAGGGCCCGGTCTCTACAATGAGCAGTTCTTC
CATSQVRLAGGPGLYNEQFF
>TRBV7-2|TRBJ2-7|-|-
TGTGCCAGCAGCCCCACGGCTCTCCTGAGGCAGCAGTACTTC
CASSPTALLRQQYF
>TRBV7-2|TRBJ1-1|-|many
TGTGCCAGCAGCGCCTACAGGGATACTGAAGCTTTCTTT
CASSAYRDTEAFF
>TRBV29-1|TRBJ2-1|-|-
TGCAGCGTTGAAGATTTACAGGAGTACTACAATGAGCAGTTCTTC
CSVEDLQEYYNEQFF